The 21 T cell receptor beta chains below all came from one sample that was sequenced in a study of early T cells in non-severe SARS-CoV-2 infection. TCRdb redid the calling of the 5' RACE reads with MiXCR, one entry per CDR3 protein. The sample lists around 27,000 distinct CDR3 sequences; just under 3% were seen once. Input material: whole blood. These receptor sequences come from an adult who was a healthcare worker with PCR-confirmed SARS-CoV-2 infection or an uninfected control (not recorded which).

There are many counts of this clonotype. The genes are TRBV20-1 and TRBJ2-6; D gene uncertain. Looked up from germline, CDR1 is DFQATT and CDR2 is SNEGSKA (reference sequence). The CDR3 totals 15 residues. The V end was cut by 0 bases, the J end by 0 bases, with 6 bases between. CDR3 region: CSARDAHSGANVLTF. DNA of the CDR3: TGCAGTGCTAGAGATGCCCACTCTGGGGCCAACGTCCTGACTTTC.

This clonotype was counted ten times or more. V is TRBV7-9 and J is TRBJ2-5; TRBD1 matches at 7 bases. The CDR3 is 15 amino acids. Germline V CDR1 and CDR2: SEHNR, FQNEAQ (reference sequence). The trim removed 5 bases at V and 3 bases at J, leaving 9 bases unmatched. CDR3 residues: CASSRNDRVKETQYF. In nucleotides, the CDR3 is TGTGCCAGCAGCCGAAATGACAGGGTGAAAGAGACCCAGTACTTC.

This clonotype was picked up many times. The chain carries TRBV5-1 and TRBJ1-1, with D uncertain. Trimming removed 0 bases from V and 1 base from J, with 28 bases in between. The CDR3 runs 21 residues. Germline lookup yields CDR1 SGHRS and CDR2 YFSETQ. CDR3: CASSLVGSRNLWQRQNTEAFF. In DNA, the CDR3 is TGCGCCAGCAGCTTGGTAGGCAGTCGGAATCTGTGGCAGCGGCAGAACACTGAAGCTTTCTTT.

This clonotype was observed many times. The chain has TRBV6-6 and TRBJ1-3, with D perhaps TRBD1 (5 bases). The CDR3 covers 15 residues. Germline CDR1 reads MNHNY; CDR2 reads SVGAGI (reference sequence). Trimming pared 7 bases from V and 3 bases from J, leaving 16 bases between. Here the CDR3 DNA reads TGTGCCAGCACCCCCACCCGACAGCTTGGAAACACCATATATTTT. Its translation is CASTPTRQLGNTIYF.

Many counts were recorded for this clonotype. This chain connects TRBV21-1 to TRBJ2-7; the table's D call TRBD1 went unverified against the DNA. TRBV21-1 is given as a pseudogene. The CDR3 sequence is 15 residues long. The CDR3 here is CASSSQRGQGYEQYV. As DNA, the CDR3 is TGTGCCAGCAGCTCTCAGCGGGGACAAGGATACGAGCAGTACGTC.

This clonotype was found a few times. The chain is built from TRBV27 and TRBJ2-1; 9 positions match TRBD2. V was pared by 1 base and J by 5 bases, with 9 bases of the junction left unmatched. Looked up from germline, CDR1 is MNHEY and CDR2 is SMNVEV (reference sequence). This CDR3 is 17 amino acids long. The CDR3 loop is CASSLLPRGGRNNEQFF. CDR3 DNA sequence: TGTGCCAGCAGTTTATTACCGCGGGGGGGCCGAAACAATGAGCAGTTCTTC.

This clonotype was recorded at least ten times. The CDR3 DNA reads TGCAGTGCCCGAAACCGACAGAAAGCTAACTATGGCTACACCTTC. It specifies CSARNRQKANYGYTF. This chain joins TRBV20-1 and TRBJ1-2; a weak D match, TRBD1 (5 bases). The CDR3 contains 15 residues. Trimming removed 6 bases from V and 0 bases from J, with 17 bases in between. CDR1 is DFQATT and CDR2 is SNEGSKA in the germline V gene (reference sequence).

In this sample, this clonotype turned up many times. The chain links TRBV2 to TRBJ2-2, with TRBD1 matching 9 bases. In germline, CDR1 is SNHLY, CDR2 FYNNEI. The CDR3 is 15 amino acids. Trimming took 6 bases from V and 5 from J; bases not matched to a gene: 7. CDR3 residues: CASRPPTGGTGELFF. The CDR3 coding sequence is TGTGCCAGCAGGCCACCGACAGGGGGGACCGGGGAGCTGTTTTTT.

This clonotype was seen many times. This sequence joins TRBV6-1 and TRBJ2-5, with D unresolved. The CDR3 consists of 14 residues. Germline-derived CDR1 and CDR2 are MNHNS and SASEGT. V was trimmed by 8 bases and J by 2 bases, leaving 15 bases between them. The CDR3 sequence is CASASLAVQETQYF. For the CDR3, the DNA is TGTGCCAGCGCTTCTTTAGCAGTTCAAGAGACCCAGTACTTC.

This clonotype came up many times. The gene calls are TRBV14 and TRBJ2-1; D uncertain. Between the trimmed V and J ends, which lost 8 bases and 1 base, there was a span of 9 bases. Germline CDR1 is SGHDN and CDR2 is FVKESK. The CDR3 spans 13 residues. In DNA, the CDR3 is TGTGCCAGCCAGCGCCTTTCCTACAATGAGCAGTTCTTC. Protein product: CASQRLSYNEQFF.

This clonotype showed up many times. The V gene is TRBV11-2, the J gene TRBJ2-1; D gene unclear. This CDR3 comprises 19 residues. From germline, CDR1 is SGHAT and CDR2 FQNNGV. The V gene lost 5 bases and the J gene lost 5 bases, with 28 bases spanning the gap. CDR3 bases: TGTGCCAGCAGCCCCAGGAAGGCTACCCAGTTAGTAACAGACAATGAGCAGTTCTTC. It is translated as CASSPRKATQLVTDNEQFF.

This clonotype occurred a few times. The chain recombines TRBV3-1 with TRBJ2-5; D is unclear. The V and J ends lost 2 bases and 3 bases respectively, with 7 bases between them. Germline values: CDR1 LGHDT, CDR2 YNNKEL (reference sequence). CDR3 length equals 13 residues. The CDR3 DNA reads TGTGCCAGCAGCCAACCTACGAAAGAGACCCAGTACTTC. Protein: CASSQPTKETQYF.

This clonotype has a count of ten or more. V and J are TRBV12-3 or TRBV12-4 and TRBJ2-5, with TRBD2 matching 9 bases. The V gene end was trimmed by 6 bases and the J gene end by 8 bases; junction bases not matched to a gene: 16. The CDR3 spans 16 residues. CDR3 coding DNA: TGTGCCAGCAGGGATAGGTCGGTAGCGGGGGATACAACCCAGTACTTC. The encoded protein is CASRDRSVAGDTTQYF.

This clonotype was counted at least ten times. V gene TRBV10-3 combines with J gene TRBJ2-5; 8 bases match TRBD1. Germline CDR1 and CDR2: ENHRY and SYGVKD. CDR3 length equals 16 residues. J lost 5 bases, V lost 0 bases, and 8 bases had no gene match. The CDR3 DNA is TGTGCCATCAGTGAGTCCGGACAGGGCGGTCCGGAGACCCAGTACTTC. It translates to CAISESGQGGPETQYF.

This clonotype was picked up many times. The chain recombines TRBV18 with TRBJ2-3; D unresolved. Germline assignment: CDR1 KGHSH and CDR2 LQKENI. This CDR3 has 16 amino acids. Trimming took 3 bases from V and 0 from J, leaving 13 bases between them. For the CDR3, the DNA is TGTGCCAGCTCACCGTCATGGCATACTAGCACAGATACGCAGTATTTT. Translation: CASSPSWHTSTDTQYF.

This clonotype was seen only a few times. This rearrangement joins TRBV11-2 to TRBJ1-5; tentative D call: TRBD1 (5 bases). Germline lookup yields CDR1 SGHAT and CDR2 FQNNGV. The length of the CDR3 is 15 residues. V was shortened by 5 bases and J by 3 bases, with 14 bases between the two germline ends. The CDR3 DNA reads as TGTGCCAGCAGCCCCAGGGCAGGTTTCAATCAGCCCCAGCATTTT. Translation gives CASSPRAGFNQPQHF.

This clonotype has at least ten counts. V and J are TRBV5-4 and TRBJ2-5, with D perhaps matching TRBD1 (5 bases). CDR1 is SGHNT and CDR2 is YYREEE in the germline V gene (reference sequence). The CDR3 has 14 residues. With 2 bases removed from V and 2 bases from J, the gap between germline ends came to 10 bases. The CDR3 coding sequence is TGTGCCAGCAGCTTTCCCTCAGGGCAAGAGACCCAGTACTTC. Its protein product is CASSFPSGQETQYF. The full variable domain, with the rest looked up from reference TRBV5-4 and TRBJ2-5, is ETGVTQSPTHLIKTRGQQVTLRCSSQSGHNTVSWYQQALGQGPQFIFQYYREEENGRGNFPPRFSGLQFPNYSSELNVNALELDDSALYLCASSFPSGQETQYFGPGTRLLVL.

This clonotype appeared many times. The V and J genes are TRBV11-2 and TRBJ2-2; D may be TRBD1 (5 bases). The CDR3 spans 14 residues. V lost 10 bases, J lost 1 base, and 13 bases lay in between. CDR1 and CDR2 (germline): SGHAT, FQNNGV. The CDR3 protein is CATRRDRNTGELFF. CDR3 in DNA: TGTGCCACCCGCAGGGATAGGAACACCGGGGAGCTGTTTTTT.

This clonotype was seen repeatedly, ten times or more. The rearrangement links TRBV6-4 to TRBJ2-3; tentative D call: TRBD2 (5 bases). The ends were cut back, 3 bases at V and 9 bases at J, with 13 bases in the middle. Germline lookup yields CDR1 MRHNA and CDR2 SNTAGT. This CDR3 is 13 amino acids long. The CDR3 coding sequence is TGTGCCAGCAGTGAGGACGTAGCGTCCACGCAGTATTTT. It yields the protein CASSEDVASTQYF.

This clonotype was counted at least ten times. The chain is built from TRBV19 and TRBJ2-1; 11 bases align to TRBD2. Trimming at V came to 5 bases and at J to 4 bases, leaving 4 bases not matched to a gene. Germline-derived CDR1 and CDR2 are LNHDA and SQIVND (reference sequence). This CDR3 comprises 15 residues. CDR3 sequence: CASSVGLAVYNEQFF. Written as DNA, the CDR3 is TGTGCCAGTAGTGTGGGACTAGCGGTTTACAATGAGCAGTTCTTC.

This clonotype was seen many times. The chain employs TRBV5-8 and TRBJ2-1; tentative D call: TRBD1 (5 bases). The ends were cut back, 0 bases at V and 2 bases at J, with 9 bases in the middle. Germline lookup yields CDR1 SGHTS and CDR2 YDEGEE. The CDR3 contains 15 residues. CDR3 amino acids: CASSLEGVTYNEQFF. CDR3 sequence (DNA): TGTGCCAGCAGCTTGGAAGGGGTCACCTACAATGAGCAGTTCTTC.